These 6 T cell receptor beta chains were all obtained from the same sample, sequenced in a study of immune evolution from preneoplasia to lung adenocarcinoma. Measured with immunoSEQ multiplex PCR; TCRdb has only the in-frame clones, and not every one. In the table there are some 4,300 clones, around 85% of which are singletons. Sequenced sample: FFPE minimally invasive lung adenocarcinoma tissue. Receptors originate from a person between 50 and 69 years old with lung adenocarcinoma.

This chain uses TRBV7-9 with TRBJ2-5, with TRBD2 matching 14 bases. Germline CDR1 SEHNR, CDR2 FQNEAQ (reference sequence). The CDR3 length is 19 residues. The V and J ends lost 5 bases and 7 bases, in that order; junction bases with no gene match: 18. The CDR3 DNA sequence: TGTGCCAGCAGCCCTATTGGTATGGTTGGGACTAGCGGGAGCGTGACCCAGTACTTC. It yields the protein CASSPIGMVGTSGSVTQYF. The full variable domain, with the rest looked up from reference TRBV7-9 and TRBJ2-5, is DTGVSQNPRHKITKRGQNVTFRCDPISEHNRLYWYRQTLGQGPEFLTYFQNEAQLEKSRLLSDRFSAERPKGSFSTLEIQRTEQGDSAMYLCASSPIGMVGTSGSVTQYFGPGTRLLVL.

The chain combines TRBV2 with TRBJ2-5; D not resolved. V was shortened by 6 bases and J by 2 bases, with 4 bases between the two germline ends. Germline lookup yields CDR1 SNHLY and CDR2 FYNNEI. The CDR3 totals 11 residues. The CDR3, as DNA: TGTGCCAGCAGGATTCAAGAGACCCAGTACTTC. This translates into CASRIQETQYF.

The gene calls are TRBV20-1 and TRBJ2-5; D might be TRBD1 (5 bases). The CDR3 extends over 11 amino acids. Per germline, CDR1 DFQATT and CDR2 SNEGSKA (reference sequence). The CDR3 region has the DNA TGCAGCAAGACAGTTCAAGAGACCCAGTACTTC. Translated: CSKTVQETQYF.

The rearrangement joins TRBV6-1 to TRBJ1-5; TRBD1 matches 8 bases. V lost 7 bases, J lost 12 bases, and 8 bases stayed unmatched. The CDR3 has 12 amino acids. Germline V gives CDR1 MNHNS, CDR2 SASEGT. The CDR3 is CASTGQGGYQHF. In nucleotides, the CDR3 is TGTGCCAGCACTGGACAGGGCGGCTACCAGCATTTT.

The DNA of the CDR3 is TGTGCCAGCAGCGTAGTAACAGATACGCAGTATTTT. Residues: CASSVVTDTQYF. The chain recombines TRBV9 with TRBJ2-3; D is unclear. This CDR3 spans 12 amino acids. Germline lookup yields CDR1 SGDLS and CDR2 YYNGEE. V lost 0 bases to trimming and J lost 3 bases, with 2 bases between them.

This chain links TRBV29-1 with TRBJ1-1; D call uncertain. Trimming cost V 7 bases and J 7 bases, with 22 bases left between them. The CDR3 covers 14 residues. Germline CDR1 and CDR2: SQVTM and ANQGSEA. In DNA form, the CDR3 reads TGCAGCGCCGCACGGGTTGGAGGGTCAGGTGAAGCTTTCTTT. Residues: CSAARVGGSGEAFF.